These 5 T cell receptor beta chains came from one sample sequenced in a study of T cells in Graves' hyperthyroidism and ophthalmopathy. TCR beta CDR3 sequences were amplified from RNA transcripts. With the HTBI primer set, the TCR CDR3 went through a first round of RT-PCR. TCRdb passed the multiplex PCR reads through MiXCR, listing each CDR3 protein once. The table lists 160,000 or so distinct CDR3 sequences, about 9.4% of them singletons. The sample was blood. Source of these receptors: a woman aged 18-30 years with Graves' hyperthyroidism that later progressed to Graves' ophthalmopathy.

This clonotype was detected ten times or more. The chain couples TRBV20-1 to TRBJ2-7, with TRBD2 matching over 8 bases. The CDR3 loop spans 16 amino acids. The V and J ends lost 1 base and 0 bases, in that order; junction bases with no gene match: 8. Looked up from germline, CDR1 is DFQATT and CDR2 is SNEGSKA (reference sequence). Written as DNA, the CDR3 is TGCAGTGCTAGAGGACGGGGGGGAAGGAGCTCCTACGAGCAGTACTTC. Translated: CSARGRGGRSSYEQYF.

This clonotype was seen many times. The J gene is TRBJ2-5, the V gene TRBV6-1, with 11 bases lining up with TRBD2. The junction had 11 bases not matched to a gene; V was cut back by 6 bases and J by 5 bases. CDR3 length: 16 residues. Germline CDR1 MNHNS, CDR2 SASEGT. Written as DNA, the CDR3 is TGTGCCAGCAGACCAGACAGTGTAGCGGGAGGGGAGACCCAGTACTTC. Translation gives CASRPDSVAGGETQYF.

This clonotype showed up many times. This sequence joins TRBV12-3 or TRBV12-4 and TRBJ2-5; D remains ambiguous. The V end was cut by 6 bases, the J end by 1 base, with 15 bases between. The CDR3 has 15 residues. CDR3 residues: CASRAQSLGQETQYF. DNA of the CDR3: TGTGCCAGCAGGGCCCAAAGTTTGGGCCAAGAGACCCAGTACTTC.

The sample holds many counts of this clonotype. The gene calls are TRBV28 and TRBJ1-1, with D uncertain. Germline values: CDR1 MDHEN, CDR2 SYDVKM. V was cut by 6 bases and J by 1 base, with 15 bases left in between. The CDR3 runs to 15 residues. The CDR3 reads CASRMTSWKNTEAFF. The DNA of the CDR3 is TGTGCCAGCAGGATGACATCCTGGAAGAACACTGAAGCTTTCTTT.

This clonotype was counted at least ten times. The V call is TRBV11-2, the J call TRBJ2-3; D possibly matches TRBD1 or TRBD2 (6 bases each). There are 15 residues in the CDR3. V lost 1 base to trimming and J lost 4 bases, with 12 bases between them. Germline V gene sequence: CDR1 SGHAT, CDR2 FQNNGV. The CDR3 is CASSLVVGGPDTQYF. CDR3 DNA sequence: TGTGCCAGCAGCTTAGTAGTGGGGGGCCCAGATACGCAGTATTTT. Variable domain in full (rest from reference TRBV11-2 and TRBJ2-3): EAGVAQSPRYKIIEKRQSVAFWCNPISGHATLYWYQQILGQGPKLLIQFQNNGVVDDSQLPKDRFSAERLKGVDSTLKIQPAKLEDSAVYLCASSLVVGGPDTQYFGPGTRLTVL.